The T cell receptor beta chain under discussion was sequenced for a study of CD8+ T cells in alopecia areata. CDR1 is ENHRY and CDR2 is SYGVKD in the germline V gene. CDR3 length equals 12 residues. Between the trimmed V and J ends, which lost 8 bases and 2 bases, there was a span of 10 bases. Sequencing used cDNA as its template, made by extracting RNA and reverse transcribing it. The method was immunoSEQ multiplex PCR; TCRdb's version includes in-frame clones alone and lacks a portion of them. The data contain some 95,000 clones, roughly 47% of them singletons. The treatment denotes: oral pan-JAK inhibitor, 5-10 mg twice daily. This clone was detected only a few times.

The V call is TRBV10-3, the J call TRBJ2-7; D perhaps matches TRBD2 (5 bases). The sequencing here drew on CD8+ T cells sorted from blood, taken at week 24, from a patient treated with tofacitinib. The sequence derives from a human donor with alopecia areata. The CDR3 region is CAILTGTYEQYF. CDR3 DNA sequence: TGTGCCATCCTAACGGGAACCTACGAGCAGTACTTC.